This T cell receptor beta chain was observed in a study of blood T cell repertoires in COVID-19. Across the whole study: From the United States, Italy and Spain came samples of acute and convalescent COVID-19. Sources were T cells, B-cell-depleted T cells, or PBMCs; the material itself was cDNA or gDNA.

Original handling: The assay estimated nucleated cells by amplifying reference gene primers. Sequencing used immunoSEQ multiplex PCR; TCRdb keeps in-frame clones, though not all of them. V, J and clone size derive from that table, while D and trimming were established from the DNA sequence. Here the sample spans about 140,000 clones, over 70% being singletons. J lost 3 bases, V lost 3 bases, and 7 bases had no gene match. CDR3 size: 16 residues. CDR1 and CDR2 from the germline V gene are SGHAT and FQNNGV. Input material: peripheral blood. The clonotype originates from a man between 70 and 80 years old who had recovered from COVID-19. V usage is TRBV11-2 and J usage is TRBJ1-5, with 8 bases identical to TRBD1. CDR3 region: CASSFLAGGLNQPQHF. The DNA of the CDR3 is TGTGCCAGCAGCTTCCTGGCAGGGGGCCTCAATCAGCCCCAGCATTTT.